The 2 T cell receptor beta chains presented below share a single source sample, sequenced in a study of chemoradiotherapy in HPV16-positive cancers. Sequenced by immunoSEQ multiplex PCR; TCRdb stores in-frame clones only, minus some. The table shows 15,000 to 20,000 clones, with roughly 73% occurring only once. Sample acquisition took place from a patient who underwent chemoradiotherapy. The source of these receptors is a human donor with HPV-associated anogenital cancer.

CDR3 in DNA: TGTGCCAGCAGACGTGGTAGGGGCGTTATTCCCGGGGAGCTGTTTTTT. It codes for CASRRGRGVIPGELFF. This chain links TRBV5-8 with TRBJ2-2, with D possibly TRBD1 on 5 matching bases. V shed 5 bases and J shed 6 bases, with 20 bases lying between them. The V gene's germline CDR1 is SGHTS and CDR2 YDEGEE. The CDR3 runs 16 residues. Full variable domain (missing parts from reference TRBV5-8 and TRBJ2-2): EAGVTQSPTHLIKTRGQQATLRCSPISGHTSVYWYQQALGLGLQFLLWYDEGEERNRGNFPPRFSGRQFPNYSSELNVNALELEDSALYLCASRRGRGVIPGELFFGEGSRLTVL.

The chain employs TRBV5-6 and TRBJ2-5; TRBD2 might be the D (5 bases). Germline V gives CDR1 SGHDT, CDR2 YYEEEE. The CDR3 is 15 residues long. The V end lost 0 bases, the J end lost 0 bases, and 9 bases lay between the germline ends. CDR3 amino acids: CASSLVSDYQETQYF. CDR3 in DNA: TGTGCCAGCAGCTTGGTTTCGGACTACCAAGAGACCCAGTACTTC.